A selection of T cell receptor beta chains follows, all from one sample in a study of regulatory T cells in long-lasting Graves disease. TCRdb fed the multiplex PCR reads into MiXCR, producing one record per CDR3 protein. This table holds about 440,000 distinct CDR3 sequences, about 17% found once. These data are also associated with another study on T cells in Graves' hyperthyroidism and ophthalmopathy.

Here the sequenced sample was peripheral blood mononuclear cells (PBMCs), taken at new diagnosis, from a patient treated with antithyroid drugs. The origin of the receptors is a young woman with Graves disease. CDR3s include the opening cysteine and the closing phenylalanine or tryptophan. D genes are given only for firm matches. The size of a clone is reported for some rows only, either as once, few or many, or as a class for expanded clones.

d_call: -; clone_size: -; j_call: TRBJ1-1; v_call: TRBV13; cdr3_nt: TGTGCCAGCAGCCATCCCCGGGACCCTAACACTGAAGCTTTCTTT; cdr3_aa: CASSHPRDPNTEAFF
d_call: -; clone_size: many; j_call: TRBJ2-1; v_call: TRBV5-1; cdr3_nt: TGCGCCAGCAGCCCACGACAGCCTGAGCAGTTCTTC; cdr3_aa: CASSPRQPEQFF
d_call: -; clone_size: -; j_call: TRBJ2-7; v_call: TRBV28; cdr3_nt: TGTGCCAGCACCCCCCGCCCGGACGCCTACGAGCAGTACTTC; cdr3_aa: CASTPRPDAYEQYF
d_call: -; clone_size: few; j_call: TRBJ2-1; v_call: TRBV24-1; cdr3_nt: TGTGCCACCAGTGACCCCGGGAACAGTGGGGTCAATGAGCAGTTCTTC; cdr3_aa: CATSDPGNSGVNEQFF
d_call: -; clone_size: many; j_call: TRBJ1-5; v_call: TRBV28; cdr3_nt: TGTGCCAGCAGAAAGGGGGGCAGTGGCAATCAGCCCCAGCATTTT; cdr3_aa: CASRKGGSGNQPQHF
d_call: -; clone_size: -; j_call: TRBJ2-7; v_call: TRBV3-1; cdr3_nt: TGTGCCAGCAGCCACGGGGCGAGCTCCTACGAGCGGTACTTC; cdr3_aa: CASSHGASSYERYF
d_call: TRBD2; clone_size: many; j_call: TRBJ2-3; v_call: TRBV6-5; cdr3_nt: TGTGCCAGCAGTTATCTGCCGACTACTAGCGGGAGGAGTCACACAGATACGCAGTATTTT; cdr3_aa: CASSYLPTTSGRSHTDTQYF
d_call: -; clone_size: many; j_call: TRBJ1-6; v_call: TRBV12-3/TRBV12-4; cdr3_nt: TGTGCCAGCAGACAATCGGATTCACCCCTCCACTTT; cdr3_aa: CASRQSDSPLHF
d_call: -; clone_size: -; j_call: TRBJ1-2; v_call: TRBV18; cdr3_nt: TGTGCCAGCTCACCATTTGAACAAATAAACTATGGCTACACCTTC; cdr3_aa: CASSPFEQINYGYTF
d_call: -; clone_size: many; j_call: TRBJ2-3; v_call: TRBV20-1; cdr3_nt: TGCAGTGCCAAAGCTTGGACAGATACGCAGTATTTT; cdr3_aa: CSAKAWTDTQYF
d_call: TRBD2; clone_size: many; j_call: TRBJ2-3; v_call: TRBV30; cdr3_nt: TGTGCCTCCACCCCCCCAAGCGGGAGTAAGGATACGCAGTATTTT; cdr3_aa: CASTPPSGSKDTQYF
d_call: TRBD2; clone_size: -; j_call: TRBJ2-5; v_call: TRBV6-9; cdr3_nt: TGTGCCAGCAGTTCACGGGGGGGGACTAGCGGGAGCAGGGGGTCCCGGGAGACCCAGTACTTC; cdr3_aa: CASSSRGGTSGSRGSRETQYF
d_call: -; clone_size: few; j_call: TRBJ2-5; v_call: TRBV9; cdr3_nt: TGTGCCAGCAGCGTAGCAGGGGCAGGTGAGACCCAGTACTTC; cdr3_aa: CASSVAGAGETQYF
d_call: -; clone_size: -; j_call: TRBJ1-1; v_call: TRBV10-3; cdr3_nt: TGTGCCATCACCCCGGACGCGGCGAGCACTGAAGCTTTCTTT; cdr3_aa: CAITPDAASTEAFF
d_call: -; clone_size: many; j_call: TRBJ2-2; v_call: TRBV28; cdr3_nt: TGTGCCAGCAGCTCCTGGGGGAGGAACACCGGGGAGCTGTTTTTT; cdr3_aa: CASSSWGRNTGELFF
d_call: -; clone_size: many; j_call: TRBJ2-3; v_call: TRBV20-1; cdr3_nt: TGCAGTGCTAGATCGAGCACAGATACGCAGTATTTT; cdr3_aa: CSARSSTDTQYF
d_call: -; clone_size: many; j_call: TRBJ2-4; v_call: TRBV11-2; cdr3_nt: TGTGCCAGCAGCTTCTGGGACAAGAAAAACATTCAGTACTTC; cdr3_aa: CASSFWDKKNIQYF
d_call: -; clone_size: many; j_call: TRBJ2-5; v_call: TRBV7-6; cdr3_nt: TGTGCCAGCAGCACAGGGTTAAGCCAAGAGACCCAGTACTTC; cdr3_aa: CASSTGLSQETQYF
d_call: -; clone_size: -; j_call: TRBJ2-1; v_call: TRBV24-1; cdr3_nt: TGTGCCACCAGTGATTTCTACAATGAGCAGTTCTTC; cdr3_aa: CATSDFYNEQFF
d_call: TRBD1; clone_size: many; j_call: TRBJ1-3; v_call: TRBV7-9; cdr3_nt: TGTGCCAGCAGCCCCGGACAGGCCGACTCTGGAAACACCATATATTTT; cdr3_aa: CASSPGQADSGNTIYF
d_call: -; clone_size: -; j_call: TRBJ2-7; v_call: TRBV12-3/TRBV12-4; cdr3_nt: TGTGCCAGCCAGGACGGAGCTGGGTACGAGCAGTACTTC; cdr3_aa: CASQDGAGYEQYF
d_call: TRBD1; clone_size: -; j_call: TRBJ1-1; v_call: TRBV28; cdr3_nt: TGTGCCAGCAGTGGACAGGGGGCTCAGGACACTGAAGCTTTCTTT; cdr3_aa: CASSGQGAQDTEAFF
d_call: -; clone_size: -; j_call: TRBJ1-6; v_call: TRBV9; cdr3_nt: TGTGCCAGCAGCGTAGAGAGGGGAGGTAATTCACCCCTCCACTTT; cdr3_aa: CASSVERGGNSPLHF
d_call: TRBD1; clone_size: -; j_call: TRBJ1-5; v_call: TRBV20-1; cdr3_nt: TGCAGTGCTAGAGATCCGACCCGAGGGACAGCCGGTCCCCAGCATTTT; cdr3_aa: CSARDPTRGTAGPQHF
d_call: -; clone_size: -; j_call: TRBJ1-1; v_call: TRBV28; cdr3_nt: TGTGCCAGCACCCTTCCCTCCAGGAGAGAATTCACTGAAGCTTTCTTT; cdr3_aa: CASTLPSRREFTEAFF
d_call: TRBD1; clone_size: many; j_call: TRBJ1-1; v_call: TRBV11-2; cdr3_nt: TGTGCCAGCAGCTCCGACAGGGAAGAAGCTTTCTTT; cdr3_aa: CASSSDREEAFF